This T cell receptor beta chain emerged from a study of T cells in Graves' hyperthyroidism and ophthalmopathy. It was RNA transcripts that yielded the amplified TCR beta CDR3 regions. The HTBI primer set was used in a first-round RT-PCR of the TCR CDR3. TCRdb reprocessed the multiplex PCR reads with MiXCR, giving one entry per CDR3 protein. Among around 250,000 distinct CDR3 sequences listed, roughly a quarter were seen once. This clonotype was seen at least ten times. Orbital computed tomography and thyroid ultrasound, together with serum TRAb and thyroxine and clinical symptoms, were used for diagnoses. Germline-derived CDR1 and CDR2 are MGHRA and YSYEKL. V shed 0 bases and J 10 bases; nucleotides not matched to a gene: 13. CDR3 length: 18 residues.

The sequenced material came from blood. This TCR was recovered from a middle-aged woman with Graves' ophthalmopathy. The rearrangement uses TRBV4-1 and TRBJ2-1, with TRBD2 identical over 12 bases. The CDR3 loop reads CASSQDVGTSGRSGEQFF. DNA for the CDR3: TGCGCCAGCAGCCAAGATGTCGGGACTAGCGGGCGATCGGGGGAGCAGTTCTTC.